The 2 T cell receptor beta chains below were found in one sample sequenced in a study of control samples from healthy donors and cancer patients (dated by TCRdb to 2018 to 2020). Preparation of the library involved the immunoSEQ multiplex PCR assay. The immuneACCESS repertoire file appears here via TCRdb, limited to in-frame rearrangements. These files lack a portion of the clones; in checked studies, under half of the deficit traces to unresolved V genes, and the cause of the others is not known. In this sample the table shows some 150,000 clones, roughly 91% of which occur a single time. Clones ranked in the top ten supply about 1.6% of the sample. The sequenced material came from blood. These receptors all come from a woman in her 30s in good health.

This rearrangement joins TRBV5-1 to TRBJ1-3; possible D gene TRBD1, 6 bases. The CDR3 contains 15 residues. The germline V gene encodes CDR1 SGHRS and CDR2 YFSETQ. The V end lost 7 bases, the J end lost 3 bases, and 17 bases lay between the germline ends. The CDR3 DNA reads as TGCGCCAGCGGCATTACAGGGTCTAGTGGAAACACCATATATTTT. Translation gives CASGITGSSGNTIYF.

The chain is built from TRBV29-1 and TRBJ2-1; TRBD1 matches at 8 bases. The CDR3 extends over 13 amino acids. Germline lookup yields CDR1 SQVTM and CDR2 ANQGSEA. V gave up 4 bases and J gave up 2 bases; unmatched junction bases: 1. Here the CDR3 DNA reads TGCAGCGTTGCACAGGGGGCCTACAATGAGCAGTTCTTC. This encodes CSVAQGAYNEQFF.